The present T cell receptor beta chain was sequenced within a study of blood T cell repertoires in COVID-19. The CDR3 runs to 17 residues. CDR1 is LGHDT, CDR2 YNNKEL, per germline (reference sequence). V lost 4 bases, J lost 4 bases, and 10 bases stayed unmatched. Repertoires were generated with immunoSEQ multiplex PCR, while TCRdb's copy carries only in-frame clones and drops some. The sample records 200,000 or so clones, more than 85% being singletons. Sample: peripheral blood. The rearrangement links TRBV3-1 (or the pseudogene TRBV3-2) to TRBJ1-3; 10 bases line up with TRBD1. This sequence originates from a man in his 60s with COVID-19, enrolled during active disease. The CDR3 region is CASSRGPTGGSGNTIYF. The CDR3 region has the DNA TGTGCCAGCAGCCGGGGACCGACAGGGGGCTCGGGAAACACCATATATTTT.